Listed here are 8 T cell receptor beta chains from one sample, sequenced in a study of T cells after yellow fever vaccination. MiXCR, applied by TCRdb to the 5' RACE reads, yields one record per CDR3 protein. The table includes about 150,000 distinct CDR3 sequences, about 7% detected once. The starting material was CD4+ T cells sorted from PBMCs, obtained 10 days after the yellow fever booster vaccination. These TCRs come from a man between 25 and 39 years old who received the YFV17D yellow fever vaccine.

Ten or more counts support this clonotype. This sequence joins TRBV5-4 and TRBJ2-1; no clear D. CDR3 size: 16 residues. CDR1 is SGHNT and CDR2 is YYREEE in the germline V gene (reference sequence). V was pared by 1 base and J by 0 bases, with 11 bases between. In DNA, the CDR3 is TGTGCCAGCAGCTTGACGGGTAGAGGCTCCTACAATGAGCAGTTCTTC. Amino acid sequence: CASSLTGRGSYNEQFF.

This clonotype was seen at least ten times. The chain joins TRBV10-3 to TRBJ2-1; the match to TRBD2 covers 7 bases. CDR1 is ENHRY and CDR2 is SYGVKD in the germline V gene. The CDR3 is made up of 13 amino acids. The V and J ends lost 9 bases and 9 bases, in that order; junction bases with no gene match: 11. The CDR3 nucleotides are TGTGCCATGGCGGGAGCCGCTGGCAGTGAGCAGTTCTTC. As protein: CAMAGAAGSEQFF.

The sample holds a few counts of this clonotype. The chain is built from TRBV7-2 and TRBJ1-1, with D possibly being TRBD1 (6 bases). The germline V gene has CDR1 SGHTA and CDR2 FQGNSA. The CDR3 has 14 amino acids. V lost 5 bases and J lost 3, with 13 bases in between. CDR3 sequence (DNA): TGTGCCAGCAGCCGGGGTAGGGGGGACACTGAAGCTTTCTTT. This codes for CASSRGRGDTEAFF.

The table lists this clonotype with a few counts. The chain carries TRBV6-1 and TRBJ1-5; TRBD1 might be the D (5 bases). Trimming took off 7 bases at V and 7 bases at J, with 14 bases between the two ends. The CDR3 extends over 13 amino acids. The germline CDR1 and CDR2 sequences are MNHNS and SASEGT. For the CDR3, the DNA is TGTGCCAGCACCCCCCGGCGGGACCAGCCCCAGCATTTT. This gives the protein CASTPRRDQPQHF.

The table lists this clonotype with many counts. CDR3 in DNA: TGTGCCAGCTCACCTACAGGGTCAGGGGATGAGCAGTTCTTC. This gives the protein CASSPTGSGDEQFF. This chain uses TRBV18 with TRBJ2-1; a possible D gene is TRBD1 (6 bases). The CDR3 totals 14 residues. Germline lookup yields CDR1 KGHSH and CDR2 LQKENI. V lost 3 bases to trimming and J lost 8 bases, with 14 bases between them.

Many counts were recorded for this clonotype. The rearrangement links TRBV18 to TRBJ2-7; 14 bases agree with TRBD2. This CDR3 region has 16 residues. V was pared by 3 bases and J by 3 bases, with 4 bases of the junction left unmatched. CDR1 KGHSH and CDR2 LQKENI come from the germline V gene. CDR3 in DNA: TGTGCCAGCTCACCGGGGGGACTAGCGGGAGTCTACGAGCAGTACTTC. Translating gives CASSPGGLAGVYEQYF.

The table lists this clonotype with many counts. The V gene is TRBV12-3 or TRBV12-4, the J gene TRBJ2-7, with unresolved D. The V end lost 1 base, the J end lost 3 bases, and 7 bases lay between the germline ends. The CDR3 runs 13 residues. The DNA of the CDR3 is TGTGCCAGCAGTTTAGGGTCGGTCTACGAGCAGTACTTC. Protein: CASSLGSVYEQYF.

Many counts were recorded for this clonotype. This chain joins TRBV7-9 and TRBJ1-1; TRBD1 aligns across 7 bases. Germline assignment: CDR1 SEHNR and CDR2 FQNEAQ (reference sequence). V lost 1 base to trimming and J lost 8 bases; unmatched junction nucleotides: 10. CDR3 length equals 15 residues. The CDR3 nucleotides read TGTGCCAGCAGCTTAGGTACAGGGGCGGAAAAGGAAGCTTTCTTT. Translation: CASSLGTGAEKEAFF.